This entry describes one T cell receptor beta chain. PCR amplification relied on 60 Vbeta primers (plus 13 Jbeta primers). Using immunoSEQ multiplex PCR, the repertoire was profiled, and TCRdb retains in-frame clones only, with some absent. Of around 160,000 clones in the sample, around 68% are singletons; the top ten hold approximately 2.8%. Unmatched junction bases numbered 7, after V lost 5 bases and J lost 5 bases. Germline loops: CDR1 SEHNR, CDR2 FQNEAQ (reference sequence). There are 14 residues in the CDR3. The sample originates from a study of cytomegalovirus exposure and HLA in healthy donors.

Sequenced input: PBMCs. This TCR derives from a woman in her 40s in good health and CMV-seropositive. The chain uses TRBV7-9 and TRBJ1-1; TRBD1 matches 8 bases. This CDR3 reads CASSGQGIGTEAFF. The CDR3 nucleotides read TGTGCCAGCAGCGGACAGGGAATCGGGACTGAAGCTTTCTTT.